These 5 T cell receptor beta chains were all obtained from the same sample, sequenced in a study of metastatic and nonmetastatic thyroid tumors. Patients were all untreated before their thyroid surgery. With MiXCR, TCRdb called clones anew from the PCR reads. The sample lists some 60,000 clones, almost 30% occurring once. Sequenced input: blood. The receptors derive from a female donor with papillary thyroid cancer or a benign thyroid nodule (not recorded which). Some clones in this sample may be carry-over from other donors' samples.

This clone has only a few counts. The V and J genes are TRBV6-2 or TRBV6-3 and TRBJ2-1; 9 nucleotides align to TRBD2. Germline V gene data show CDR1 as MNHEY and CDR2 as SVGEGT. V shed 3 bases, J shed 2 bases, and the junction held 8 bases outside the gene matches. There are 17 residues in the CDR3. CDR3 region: CASSYLYPSGAYNEQFF. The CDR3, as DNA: TGTGCCAGCAGTTATTTGTACCCTAGCGGGGCCTACAATGAGCAGTTCTTC.

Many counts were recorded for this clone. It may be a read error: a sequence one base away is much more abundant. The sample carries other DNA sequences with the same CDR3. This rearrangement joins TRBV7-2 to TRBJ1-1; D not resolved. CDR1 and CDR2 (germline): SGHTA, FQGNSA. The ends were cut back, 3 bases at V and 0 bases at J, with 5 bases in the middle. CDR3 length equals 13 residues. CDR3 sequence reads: CASSFMMNTEAFF. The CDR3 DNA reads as TGTGCCAGCAGCTTCATGATGAACACTGAAGCTTTCTTT. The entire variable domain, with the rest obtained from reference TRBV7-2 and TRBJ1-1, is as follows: GAGVSQSPSNKVTEKGKDVELRCDPISGHTALYWYRQSLGQGLEFLIYFQGNSAPDKSGLPSDRFSAERTGGSVSTLTIQRTQQEDSAVYLCASSFMMNTEAFFGQGTRLTVV.

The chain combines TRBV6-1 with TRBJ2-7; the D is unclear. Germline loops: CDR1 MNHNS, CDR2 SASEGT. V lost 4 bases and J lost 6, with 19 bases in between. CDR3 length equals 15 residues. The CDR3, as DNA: TGTGCCAGCAGTGCCGACCGGGTGCAATCGGGCGAGCAGTACTTC. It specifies CASSADRVQSGEQYF.

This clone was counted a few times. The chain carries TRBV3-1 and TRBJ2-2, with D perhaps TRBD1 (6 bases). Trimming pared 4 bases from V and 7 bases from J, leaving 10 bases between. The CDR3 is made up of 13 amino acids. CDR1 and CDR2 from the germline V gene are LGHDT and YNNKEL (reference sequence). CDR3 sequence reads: CASSLTGLGELFF. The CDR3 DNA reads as TGTGCCAGCAGCCTTACAGGGCTCGGGGAGCTGTTTTTT.

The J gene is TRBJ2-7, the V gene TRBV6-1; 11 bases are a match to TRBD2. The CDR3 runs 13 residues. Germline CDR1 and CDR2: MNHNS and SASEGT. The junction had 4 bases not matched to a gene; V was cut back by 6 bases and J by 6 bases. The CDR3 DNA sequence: TGTGCCAGCAGACTAGCGGGAGCCCCCGAGCAGTACTTC. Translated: CASRLAGAPEQYF.